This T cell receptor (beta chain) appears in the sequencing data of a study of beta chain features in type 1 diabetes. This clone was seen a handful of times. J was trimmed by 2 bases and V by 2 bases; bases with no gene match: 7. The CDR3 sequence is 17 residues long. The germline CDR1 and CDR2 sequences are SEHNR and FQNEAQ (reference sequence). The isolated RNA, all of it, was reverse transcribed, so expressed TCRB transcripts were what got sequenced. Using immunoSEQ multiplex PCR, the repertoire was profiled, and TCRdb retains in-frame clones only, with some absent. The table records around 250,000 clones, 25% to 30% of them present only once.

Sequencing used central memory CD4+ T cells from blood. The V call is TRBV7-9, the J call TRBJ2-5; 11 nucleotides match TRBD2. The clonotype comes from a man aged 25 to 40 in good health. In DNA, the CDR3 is TGTGCCAGCAGCTTATACGCCCTAGCGGGGGGTCAAGAGACCCAGTACTTC. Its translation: CASSLYALAGGQETQYF.